What follows are 23 T cell receptor beta chains derived from one specimen sequenced in a study of breast tumors, draining lymph nodes, adjacent tissues. The lymph nodes were axillary draining lymph nodes from breast cancer patients. TCRdb redid the calling of the multiplex PCR reads with MiXCR, one entry per CDR3 protein. This sample has more than 250,000 distinct CDR3 sequences, with around 31% found just once. The specimen sequenced was axillary lymph node tissue. The source of these receptors is a female donor with breast cancer. Some clones in this sample may be carry-over from other donors' samples.

The chain uses TRBV6-5 and TRBJ1-4; 7 bases match TRBD1. J gave up 7 bases and V 6 bases, and 11 bases lay outside the gene matches. This CDR3 is built from 15 residues. Germline V gene data show CDR1 as MNHEY and CDR2 as SVGAGI. CDR3 coding DNA: TGTGCCAGCAGAATACAGGGGACCCTTGGTGAAAAACTGTTTTTT. This gives the protein CASRIQGTLGEKLFF.

Comments on this clonotype: Lacking the conserved final phenylalanine or tryptophan, this CDR3 likely reflects a read error. The chain recombines TRBV25-1 with TRBJ2-5, with D unresolved. CDR1 and CDR2 (germline): MGHDK, SYGVNS. Trimming took 6 bases from V and 5 from J, leaving 7 bases between them. The CDR3 is made up of 11 amino acids. This CDR3 is CASRFLETQYL. The CDR3, as DNA: TGTGCCAGCAGGTTTTTGGAGACCCAGTACCTC.

This clonotype has a count of ten or more. The V call is TRBV5-1, the J call TRBJ2-1; 14 nucleotides agree with TRBD2. The V segment lost 4 bases and the J segment 8 bases; nucleotides outside the gene matches: 5. The CDR3 consists of 15 residues. Germline CDR1 is SGHRS and CDR2 is YFSETQ. CDR3 in DNA: TGCGCCAGCAGCGTGACTAGCGGGAGGGCCGATGAGCAGTTCTTC. It encodes CASSVTSGRADEQFF.

This clonotype came up many times. J is TRBJ2-2 and V is TRBV19, with 8 bases identical to TRBD2. The CDR3 extends over 15 amino acids. J was trimmed by 6 bases and V by 7 bases; bases with no gene match: 10. Germline CDR1 reads LNHDA; CDR2 reads SQIVND (reference sequence). CDR3 sequence (DNA): TGTGCCAGTACCCGGGTTGCGGGAGGCCCCGGGGAGCTGTTTTTT. Residues: CASTRVAGGPGELFF.

In the case of this clonotype: This may arise from a read error, as a much more abundant clone is one base away. The V call is TRBV11-3, the J call TRBJ2-3; D is unclear. Germline V gives CDR1 SGHNT, CDR2 YENEEA. Trimming pared 5 bases from V and 6 bases from J, leaving 21 bases between. The CDR3 spans 16 residues. CDR3 region: CASSPGAGNHRDTQYF. The CDR3, as DNA: TGTGCCAGCAGCCCCGGAGCAGGAAACCATAGGGATACGCAGTATTTT.

At least ten counts were recorded for this clonotype. The chain has TRBV5-6 and TRBJ2-5; weak D call: TRBD1 (7 bases). This CDR3 comprises 15 residues. The ends were cut back, 3 bases at V and 5 bases at J, with 17 bases in the middle. Germline CDR1 reads SGHDT; CDR2 reads YYEEEE. In DNA form, the CDR3 reads TGTGCCAGCAGCTCTCGGACAGGACGGGAGGAGACCCAGTACTTC. This gives the protein CASSSRTGREETQYF. The full variable domain, with the rest looked up from reference TRBV5-6 and TRBJ2-5, is DAGVTQSPTHLIKTRGQQVTLRCSPKSGHDTVSWYQQALGQGPQFIFQYYEEEERQRGNFPDRFSGHQFPNYSSELNVNALLLGDSALYLCASSSRTGREETQYFGPGTRLLVL.

The rearrangement joins TRBV20-1 to TRBJ2-7, with 7 bases aligning to TRBD2. The germline CDR1 and CDR2 sequences are DFQATT and SNEGSKA (reference sequence). The CDR3 extends over 15 amino acids. V was clipped by 0 bases and J by 1 base; unmatched bases: 6. The CDR3 nucleotides read TGCAGTGCTAGAGATCGACCAGCGGGGTCCTACGAGCAGTACTTC. Amino acid sequence: CSARDRPAGSYEQYF.

The sample holds a few counts of this clonotype. A much larger clone lies a single base off, so this may be a read error. The chain is built from TRBV13 and TRBJ2-6; D might be TRBD1 (6 bases). The CDR3 is 17 amino acids. Trimming pared 2 bases from V and 1 base from J, leaving 12 bases between. Germline values: CDR1 PRHDT, CDR2 FYEKMQ (reference sequence). The CDR3 DNA reads as TGTGCCAGCAGCTTACGCCTGAGGGGGTCTGGGGCCAACGTCCTGACTTTC. Its protein product is CASSLRLRGSGANVLTF.

With respect to this clonotype: With a much larger clone just one base away, this may be a read error. This rearrangement joins TRBV6-5 to TRBJ2-1; 9 positions agree with TRBD2. The CDR3 runs 15 residues. V gave up 5 bases and J gave up 5 bases; unmatched junction bases: 7. The V gene's germline CDR1 is MNHEY and CDR2 SVGAGI. CDR3 sequence (DNA): TGTGCCAGCAGTCACCCGGCTAGCGGGAACAATGAGCAGTTCTTC. It specifies CASSHPASGNNEQFF.

This clonotype came up many times. The chain combines TRBV7-9 with TRBJ2-7; D is unclear. In germline, CDR1 is SEHNR, CDR2 FQNEAQ (reference sequence). V gave up 3 bases and J gave up 3 bases, with 15 bases separating them. The CDR3 sequence is 15 residues long. CDR3 sequence: CASSFVGRINYEQYF. The CDR3 DNA reads as TGTGCCAGCAGCTTTGTTGGTCGAATTAACTACGAGCAGTACTTC.

The rearrangement joins TRBV6-2 or TRBV6-3 to TRBJ2-7; D ambiguous. Germline V gives CDR1 MNHEY, CDR2 SVGEGT. This CDR3 region has 17 residues. V lost 5 bases and J 2 bases, leaving 22 bases between the germline ends. The CDR3 region has the DNA TGTGCCAGCAGTGCTACTCTAAGAAAGGGCCTACCCTACGAGCAGTACTTC. Protein: CASSATLRKGLPYEQYF.

This clonotype was seen at least ten times. The rearrangement uses TRBV12-5 and TRBJ2-2; D may be TRBD2 (5 bases). Germline V lookup: CDR1 LGHNT, CDR2 FRNRAP. V was trimmed by 2 bases and J by 4 bases, leaving 8 bases between them. CDR3 length: 14 amino acids. The DNA for the CDR3 is TGTGCTAGTGGTTTGATAGCGTCCACCGGGGAGCTGTTTTTT. It is translated as CASGLIASTGELFF.

In its sample, this clonotype was seen many times. The V and J genes are TRBV10-3 and TRBJ2-3; D is uncertain. CDR1 and CDR2 from the germline V gene are ENHRY and SYGVKD. The CDR3 extends over 15 amino acids. The V end lost 11 bases, the J end lost 6 bases, and 24 bases lay between the germline ends. The DNA for the CDR3 is TGTGCCTCGTATTCCGGGCCTCCTGTGGGCGATACGCAGTATTTT. Its protein product is CASYSGPPVGDTQYF.

This clonotype was detected ten times or more. This chain uses TRBV6-5 with TRBJ2-5; no reliable D call. The V end lost 0 bases, the J end lost 5 bases, and 13 bases lay between the germline ends. The CDR3 extends over 15 amino acids. Germline loops: CDR1 MNHEY, CDR2 SVGAGI. As DNA, the CDR3 is TGTGCCAGCAGTTACTCCAACCCCCCTATGGAGACCCAGTACTTC. Residues: CASSYSNPPMETQYF.

This clonotype was seen ten or more times. The rearrangement uses TRBV10-3 and TRBJ2-1; no firm D call. There are 15 residues in the CDR3. The germline V and J ends were trimmed by 2 bases and 7 bases, with 15 bases remaining between them. The germline V gene encodes CDR1 ENHRY and CDR2 SYGVKD. CDR3 amino acids: CAISEQVLLGNEQFF. CDR3 in DNA: TGTGCCATCAGTGAGCAGGTCCTACTGGGGAATGAGCAGTTCTTC.

There are a few counts of this clonotype. A clone one base away is much larger, so this may be a read error. This chain uses TRBV20-1 with TRBJ2-3; D unclear. CDR1 and CDR2 (germline): DFQATT, SNEGSKA (reference sequence). The CDR3 has 12 amino acids. The CDR3 DNA reads TGCAGTGCTAGACCACTCACAGATACGCCGTATTTT. Residues: CSARPLTDTPYF.

This clonotype was detected ten times or more. The rearrangement uses TRBV7-2 and TRBJ1-5; a possible D gene is TRBD1 (6 bases). This CDR3 region has 17 residues. Trimming removed 5 bases from V and 0 bases from J, with 17 bases in between. Germline loops: CDR1 SGHTA, CDR2 FQGNSA. As DNA, the CDR3 is TGTGCCAGCAGCACCACCGGACAGACTTATAGCAATCAGCCCCAGCATTTT. The encoded protein is CASSTTGQTYSNQPQHF.

This clonotype was observed many times. The rearrangement uses TRBV19 and TRBJ2-2; the D gene is possibly TRBD1 (6 bases). CDR3 size: 16 residues. Trimming left V 6 bases short and J 4 bases short, with 18 bases between. From germline, CDR1 is LNHDA and CDR2 SQIVND (reference sequence). CDR3 nucleotides: TGTGCCAGTAGAGGGCTTAGACAGGCGACCACCGGGGAGCTGTTTTTT. Protein sequence: CASRGLRQATTGELFF.

This rearrangement joins TRBV27 to TRBJ2-2, with TRBD2 identical over 7 bases. V shed 3 bases and J 7 bases; nucleotides not matched to a gene: 8. Germline CDR1 and CDR2: MNHEY and SMNVEV (reference sequence). This CDR3 is built from 15 residues. The CDR3 reads CASSFGTTEGGELFF. In DNA form, the CDR3 reads TGTGCCAGCAGTTTTGGGACTACCGAGGGCGGGGAGCTGTTTTTT.

This clonotype was detected ten times or more. The chain has TRBV4-1 and TRBJ2-7; D gene ambiguous. Germline values: CDR1 MGHRA, CDR2 YSYEKL. V was cut by 1 base and J by 4 bases, with 14 bases left in between. The CDR3 has 15 amino acids. In DNA form, the CDR3 reads TGCGCCAGCAGCCAAGGGCTTTCGGAAGGGTACGAGCAGTACTTC. Its translation: CASSQGLSEGYEQYF.

A note on this clonotype: With a much larger clone just one base away, this may be a read error. The chain couples TRBV7-9 to TRBJ2-3; the D gene could be TRBD1 or TRBD2 (6 bases each). Trimming left V 4 bases short and J 4 bases short, with 9 bases between. This CDR3 has 13 amino acids. The V gene's germline CDR1 is SEHNR and CDR2 FQNEAQ (reference sequence). CDR3 nucleotide sequence: TGTGCCAGCAGCTGTAGGGGGGCAGATACGCAGTATTTT. Translated, it gives CASSCRGADTQYF.

The J gene is TRBJ1-1, the V gene TRBV19; D gene uncertain. The CDR3 is 11 residues long. CDR1 and CDR2 from the germline V gene are LNHDA and SQIVND (reference sequence). Trimming removed 5 bases from V and 2 bases from J, with 3 bases in between. As DNA, the CDR3 is TGTGCCAGTAGTCGCAACACTGAAGCTTTCTTT. As protein: CASSRNTEAFF.

A note on this clonotype: A single base separates this from a much larger clone, so it may be a read error. The chain couples TRBV5-6 to TRBJ1-2; a weak D match, TRBD1 (5 bases). This CDR3 spans 14 amino acids. The V end lost 4 bases, the J end lost 2 bases, and 12 bases lay between the germline ends. CDR1 SGHDT and CDR2 YYEEEE come from the germline V gene. This CDR3 reads CASSPDGANYGYTF. Here the CDR3 DNA reads TGTGCCAGCAGCCCGGACGGGGCGAACTATGGCTACACCTTC.